A selection of T cell receptor beta chains follows, all from one sample in a study of OX40 agonist ivuxolimab in advanced cancers. Sequencing used immunoSEQ multiplex PCR; TCRdb keeps in-frame clones, though not all of them. This table has 48,000 or so clones, around 87% appearing once. The specimen comprised CD4+ or CD8+ T cells sorted from blood, sampled in a trial of the OX40 agonist ivuxolimab. Source of these receptors: an adult with an advanced solid tumor such as melanoma, head and neck, liver or kidney cancer. CDR3s include the opening cysteine and the closing phenylalanine or tryptophan. The order of the fields is V gene, J gene, D gene, clone size, CDR3 DNA, CDR3 protein. A D gene is named only where the DNA matches it firmly. Part of the rows lack a size; the others show once, few, many or a class for expanded clones.

TRBV5-4	TRBJ2-3	.	.	TGTGCCAGCAGCCTGGGGGGGCAGGGGGTTAAAGATACGCAGTATTTT	CASSLGGQGVKDTQYF
TRBV7-7	TRBJ2-3	TRBD2	.	TGTGCCAGCAGCACCGGGACTAAAGCGACAGATACGCAGTATTTT	CASSTGTKATDTQYF
TRBV6-5	TRBJ2-7	TRBD1	.	TGTGCCAGCAGTTCGACAGGGAACGAGCAGTACTTC	CASSSTGNEQYF
TRBV7-2	TRBJ1-2	.	few	TGTGCCAGCAGCTTAGGTCCCGACGGCTACACCTTC	CASSLGPDGYTF
TRBV5-1	TRBJ2-7	.	.	TGCGCCAGCAGCTTGTCTTACTACGAGCAGTACTTC	CASSLSYYEQYF
TRBV4-2	TRBJ2-5	TRBD2	.	TGTGCCAGCAGCCAGGAGTGGACTAGCGGGGGACAGACCCAGTACTTC	CASSQEWTSGGQTQYF
TRBV2	TRBJ2-5	.	.	TGTGCCAGCAGCCAACCGGGGACCCAGTACTTC	CASSQPGTQYF
TRBV6-6	TRBJ1-2	TRBD1	.	TGTGCCAGCAGCGGACAGGGGGCGCAGGGCTACACCTTC	CASSGQGAQGYTF
TRBV5-1	TRBJ2-5	TRBD2	.	TGCGCCAGCAGCTTCCGGACTAGTCAAGAGACCCAGTACTTC	CASSFRTSQETQYF
TRBV5-1	TRBJ1-1	.	.	TGCGCCAGCAAAGGCGTCACTGAAGCTTTCTTT	CASKGVTEAFF
TRBV6-1	TRBJ2-3	.	.	TGTGCCAGCAGTGCTGGGGCGGGCACAGATACGCAGTATTTT	CASSAGAGTDTQYF
TRBV7-7	TRBJ2-1	TRBD1	.	TGTGCCAGCAGCCCCGGGACAGGGACTTACAATGAGCAGTTCTTC	CASSPGTGTYNEQFF
TRBV5-6	TRBJ2-1	.	.	TGTGCCAGCAGCTTGCGGCAGGCGTCCTACAATGAGCAGTTCTTC	CASSLRQASYNEQFF
TRBV7-3	TRBJ2-3	TRBD1	.	TGTGCCAGCAGCTCGGGACAGGGGTCGGGTACGCAGTATTTT	CASSSGQGSGTQYF
TRBV27	TRBJ1-5	.	.	TGTGCCAGCAGTTTGACGGGGGGGGAGGGTATGCCCCAGCATTTT	CASSLTGGEGMPQHF
TRBV7-7	TRBJ2-7	TRBD1	.	TGTGCCAGCAGCTTAGGGACAGGGGATCGCTACGAGCAGTACTTC	CASSLGTGDRYEQYF
TRBV6-1	TRBJ1-2	.	.	TGTGCCAGCAGTGACCTGACTGTCAACTATGGCTACACCTTC	CASSDLTVNYGYTF
TRBV9	TRBJ1-3	.	once	TGTGCCAGCAGCGTAGATTCAGGGGTGGGAAACACCATATATTTT	CASSVDSGVGNTIYF
TRBV4-1	TRBJ2-5	.	.	TGCGCCAGCAGCCAAGTTAATTTGGGGCTAGCGCGCCAAGAGACCCAGTACTTC	CASSQVNLGLARQETQYF
TRBV4-2	TRBJ2-7	TRBD2	.	TGTGCCAGCAGCCAAGATACGGGGGGGAGCAGAAGCTACGAGCAGTACTTC	CASSQDTGGSRSYEQYF
TRBV11-2	TRBJ2-3	TRBD1	.	TGTGCCAGCAGCTCCCGAGGGACAGGGAGGACAGATACGCAGTATTTT	CASSSRGTGRTDTQYF
TRBV5-1	TRBJ2-5	.	.	TGCGCCAGCAGCTTGGCCGTCGGCGGGGCAAAAGATGAGACCCAGTACTTC	CASSLAVGGAKDETQYF
TRBV5-1	TRBJ2-5	.	.	TGCGCCAGCAGCTTGGCAGAAGGGGGTAGGGAGACCCAGTACTTC	CASSLAEGGRETQYF
TRBV19	TRBJ1-1	.	.	TGTGCCAGTAGCCCGGGAACGAACACTGAAGCTTTCTTT	CASSPGTNTEAFF
TRBV5-3	TRBJ1-1	.	.	TGTGCCAGAAGCTTGTGGGGGGGCACTGAAGCTTTCTTT	CARSLWGGTEAFF
TRBV7-9	TRBJ2-1	TRBD2	.	TGTGCCAGCAGCTCCCTAGCGGGGGACTCCTACAATGAGCAGTTCTTC	CASSSLAGDSYNEQFF
TRBV5-1	TRBJ2-1	.	.	TGCGCCAGCAGCCTCGGGGAAGGGAGATACAATGAGCAGTTCTTC	CASSLGEGRYNEQFF